This T cell receptor beta chain was retrieved from a study of blood T cell repertoires in COVID-19. At the level of the study: There were acute and convalescent COVID-19 samples, and they came from the United States, Italy and Spain.

The CDR3 runs to 13 residues. V was trimmed by 4 bases and J by 6 bases, leaving 12 bases between them. CDR1 and CDR2 (germline): SGHRS, YFSETQ. Across 20 to 25 US areas, participants ranged in age from about 18 to 90 years. Clinical history as reported by participants underpinned cohort assignment. Original methodology: Estimates of nucleated cell counts were drawn from the amplification of reference gene primers. The data were produced by immunoSEQ multiplex PCR, yet TCRdb's version contains in-frame clones alone and is incomplete. Clone size and the V and J calls come from that table; the DNA yielded D and trimming. The sample contains more than 200,000 clones, 87% of which appear only once.

This receptor was identified in a man aged 30 to 45 in a cohort exposed to, infected with or recovered from COVID-19 (not recorded which). The chain carries TRBV5-1 and TRBJ2-3; weak D call: TRBD2 (5 bases). Material for sequencing was PBMCs or T cells enriched from blood (not recorded which). CDR3 DNA sequence: TGCGCCAGCAGCACTCGTGGGGAGGATACGCAGTATTTT. Encoded protein: CASSTRGEDTQYF.